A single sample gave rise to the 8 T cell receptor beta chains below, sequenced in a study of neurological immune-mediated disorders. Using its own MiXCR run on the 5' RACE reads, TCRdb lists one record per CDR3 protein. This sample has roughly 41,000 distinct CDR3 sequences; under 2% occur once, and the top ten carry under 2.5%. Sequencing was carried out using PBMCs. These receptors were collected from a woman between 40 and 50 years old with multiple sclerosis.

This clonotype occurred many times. In DNA, the CDR3 is TGTGCCAGCAGTGAATGGGGCAGGAGCTCCTACGAGCAGTACTTC. Translating it yields CASSEWGRSSYEQYF. V is TRBV25-1 and J is TRBJ2-7, with a weak D call TRBD1 (5 bases). Trimming took off 1 base at V and 0 bases at J, with 10 bases between the two ends. CDR3 size: 15 residues. In germline, CDR1 is MGHDK, CDR2 SYGVNS.

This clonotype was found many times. CDR3 nucleotides: TGTGCCATCAGTGCTACGACAGCGGAAGGGTCAGCTTTCTTT. Amino acid sequence: CAISATTAEGSAFF. The chain employs TRBV10-3 and TRBJ1-1; D may be TRBD1 (5 bases). Germline values: CDR1 ENHRY, CDR2 SYGVKD. V dropped 4 bases and J dropped 10 bases, with 19 bases sitting between them. The CDR3 totals 14 residues.

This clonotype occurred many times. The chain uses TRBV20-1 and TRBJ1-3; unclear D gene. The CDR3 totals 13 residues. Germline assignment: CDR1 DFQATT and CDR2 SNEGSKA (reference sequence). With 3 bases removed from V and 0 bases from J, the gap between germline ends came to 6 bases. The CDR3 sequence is CSARGFSGNTIYF. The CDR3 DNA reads TGCAGTGCTAGGGGATTCTCTGGAAACACCATATATTTT.

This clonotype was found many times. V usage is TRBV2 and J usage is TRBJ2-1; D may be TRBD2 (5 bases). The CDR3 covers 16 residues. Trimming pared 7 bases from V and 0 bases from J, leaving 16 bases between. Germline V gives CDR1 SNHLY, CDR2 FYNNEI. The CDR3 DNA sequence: TGTGCCAGCAAACTAGACTACCTCGGCTCCTACAATGAGCAGTTCTTC. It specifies CASKLDYLGSYNEQFF.

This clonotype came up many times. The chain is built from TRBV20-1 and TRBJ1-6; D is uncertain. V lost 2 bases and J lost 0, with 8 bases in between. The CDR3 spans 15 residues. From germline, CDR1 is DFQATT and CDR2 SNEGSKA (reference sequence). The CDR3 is CSARQKSSYNSPLHF. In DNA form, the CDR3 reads TGCAGTGCTAGACAGAAGAGCTCCTATAATTCACCCCTCCACTTT.

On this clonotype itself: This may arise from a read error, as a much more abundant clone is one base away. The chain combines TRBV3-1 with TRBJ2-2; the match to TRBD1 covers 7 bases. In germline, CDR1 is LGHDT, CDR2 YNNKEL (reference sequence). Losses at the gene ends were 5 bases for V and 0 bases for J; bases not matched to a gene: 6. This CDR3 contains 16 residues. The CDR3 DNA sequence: TGTGCCAGCAGCTCTTGGGACAGCGCGAACACCGGGGAGCTGTTTTTT. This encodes CASSSWDSANTGELFF.

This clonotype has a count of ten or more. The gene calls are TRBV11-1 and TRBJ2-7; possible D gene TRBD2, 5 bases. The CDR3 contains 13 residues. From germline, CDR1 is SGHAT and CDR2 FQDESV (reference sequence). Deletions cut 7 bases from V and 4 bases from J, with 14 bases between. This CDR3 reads CASTTGMGYEQYF. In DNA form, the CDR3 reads TGTGCCAGCACCACGGGGATGGGATACGAGCAGTACTTC.

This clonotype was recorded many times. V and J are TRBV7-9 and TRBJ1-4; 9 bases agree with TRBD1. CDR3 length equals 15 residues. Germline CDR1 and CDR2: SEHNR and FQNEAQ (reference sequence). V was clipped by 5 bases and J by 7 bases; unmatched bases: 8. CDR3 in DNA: TGTGCCAGCAGCGCTGGACAGGGGAGGGGTGAAAAACTGTTTTTT. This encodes CASSAGQGRGEKLFF.